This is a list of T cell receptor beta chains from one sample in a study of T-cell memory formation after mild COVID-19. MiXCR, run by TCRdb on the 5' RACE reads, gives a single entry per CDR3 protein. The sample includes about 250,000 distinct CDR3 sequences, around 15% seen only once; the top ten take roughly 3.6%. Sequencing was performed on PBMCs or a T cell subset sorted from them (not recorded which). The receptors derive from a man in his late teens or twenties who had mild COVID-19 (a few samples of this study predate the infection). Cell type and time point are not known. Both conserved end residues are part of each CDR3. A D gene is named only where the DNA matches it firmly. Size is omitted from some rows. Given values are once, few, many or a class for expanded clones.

TGTGCCAGCAGCCAGGACAGGGGGGTCGACAACATTCAGTACTTC	CASSQDRGVDNIQYF	NA	TRBD1	TRBV7-3	TRBJ2-4
TGTGCCAGCAGCGTAGTGGTTAGCGGGGCAGATACGCAGTATTTT	CASSVVVSGADTQYF	NA	TRBD2	TRBV9	TRBJ2-3
TGTGCCAGCAGCAGAGAGCTACAGGGCGGGGGCACTGAAGCTTTCTTT	CASSRELQGGGTEAFF	many	NA	TRBV5-5	TRBJ1-1
TGTGCCAGCTCCGGACGGTCTGAAGCTTTCTTT	CASSGRSEAFF	NA	NA	TRBV18	TRBJ1-1
TGTGCCAGCAGCCAGGCGGGCTGGGGAGATACGCAGTATTTT	CASSQAGWGDTQYF	few	NA	TRBV6-2/TRBV6-3	TRBJ2-3
TGCAGTGCTTACAATAAGGGAAGCAATCAGCCCCAGCATTTT	CSAYNKGSNQPQHF	few	NA	TRBV20-1	TRBJ1-5
TGTGCCTGGAGTGTTGCGGTCGAGCAGTACTTC	CAWSVAVEQYF	NA	NA	TRBV30	TRBJ2-7
TGTGCCAGCAGCTCCCACCCCGCAGATACGCAGTATTTT	CASSSHPADTQYF	many	NA	TRBV7-2	TRBJ2-3
TGCAGTGCTAGCTATACAGGGGGTGATCAGCCCCAGCATTTT	CSASYTGGDQPQHF	NA	TRBD1	TRBV20-1	TRBJ1-5
TGTGCCAGCAGCTTCTCCGGGGGTGACATTCAGTACTTC	CASSFSGGDIQYF	many	NA	TRBV7-2	TRBJ2-4
TGTGCCAGCAGTTTATCGTACAGGGAGAACACCGGGGAGCTGTTTTTT	CASSLSYRENTGELFF	NA	NA	TRBV27	TRBJ2-2
TGTGCCAGCAGCTGGACTAGCGGGGCTGGAGATACGCAGTATTTT	CASSWTSGAGDTQYF	once	TRBD2	TRBV6-1	TRBJ2-3
TGTGCCAGCAGCTTAACAGGGGGATACTCACCCCTCCACTTT	CASSLTGGYSPLHF	few	TRBD1	TRBV12-3/TRBV12-4	TRBJ1-6
TGCAGTGCTAGAGAGGCTAGCGGGGCCCCCCCGCCGTATTTT	CSAREASGAPPPYF	NA	TRBD2	TRBV20-1	TRBJ2-3
TGTGCCAGCAGATCTCCACTACCCGATGGAGCTAACTATGGCTACACCTTC	CASRSPLPDGANYGYTF	few	NA	TRBV6-2/TRBV6-3	TRBJ1-2
TGTGCCAGTAGGGGGATCTACACAGATACGCAGTATTTT	CASRGIYTDTQYF	NA	NA	TRBV12-3/TRBV12-4	TRBJ2-3